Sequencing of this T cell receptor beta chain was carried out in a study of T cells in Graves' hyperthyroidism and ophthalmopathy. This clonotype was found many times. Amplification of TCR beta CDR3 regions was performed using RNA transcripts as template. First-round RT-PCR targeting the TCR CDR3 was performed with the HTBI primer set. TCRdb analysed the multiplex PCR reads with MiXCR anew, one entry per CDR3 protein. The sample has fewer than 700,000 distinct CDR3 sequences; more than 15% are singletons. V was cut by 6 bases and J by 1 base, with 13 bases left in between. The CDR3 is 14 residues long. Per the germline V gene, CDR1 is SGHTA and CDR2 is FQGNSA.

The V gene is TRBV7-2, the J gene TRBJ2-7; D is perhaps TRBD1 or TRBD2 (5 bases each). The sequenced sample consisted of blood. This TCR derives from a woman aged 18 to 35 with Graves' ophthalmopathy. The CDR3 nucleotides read TGTGCCAGCAGTCCTGACTGGGGGTCCTACGAGCAGTACTTC. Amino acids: CASSPDWGSYEQYF.